The 19 T cell receptor beta chains below were found in one sample sequenced in a study of T cell repertoires in cytomegalovirus infection. TCRdb re-analysed the reads in MiXCR, keeping a single row per CDR3 protein. The sample has about 890,000 distinct CDR3 sequences, more than 25% seen once. Their antigens remain unidentified. The sample was cultured CD8+ T cells from PBMCs, taken from culture after CMV antigen stimulation. Source of these receptors: a human donor in good health (CMV status not recorded). Some clones in this sample may be carry-over from other donors' samples.

V is TRBV13 and J is TRBJ1-5; the D gene is possibly TRBD1 (5 bases). The CDR3 sequence is 15 residues long. From germline, CDR1 is PRHDT and CDR2 FYEKMQ (reference sequence). V shed 6 bases and J shed 2 bases, with 14 bases lying between them. The CDR3 DNA reads as TGTGCCAGCAGTTCGGGACGGGGCGGCAATCAGCCCCAGCATTTT. Protein: CASSSGRGGNQPQHF. The full variable domain, completed using reference TRBV13 and TRBJ1-5, is AAGVIQSPRHLIKEKRETATLKCYPIPRHDTVYWYQQGPGQDPQFLISFYEKMQSDKGSIPDRFSAQQFSDYHSELNMSSLELGDSALYFCASSSGRGGNQPQHFGDGTRLSIL.

This clonotype was seen a handful of times. The chain combines TRBV7-9 with TRBJ1-2; the D gene is possibly TRBD1 (5 bases). The CDR3 is 16 amino acids. V shed 4 bases and J shed 5 bases, with 20 bases lying between them. Germline-derived CDR1 and CDR2 are SEHNR and FQNEAQ (reference sequence). The CDR3 sequence is CASSSPDQGIVYGYTF. As DNA, the CDR3 is TGTGCCAGCAGCTCCCCGGACCAGGGTATAGTTTATGGCTACACCTTC.

This clonotype was recorded a few times. The rearrangement links TRBV6-2 or TRBV6-3 to TRBJ2-2; unclear D gene. In germline, CDR1 is MNHEY, CDR2 SVGEGT. V lost 5 bases, J lost 1 base, and 17 bases lay in between. The CDR3 is made up of 17 amino acids. CDR3: CASSRLVREMNTGELFF. DNA of the CDR3: TGTGCCAGCAGTCGATTAGTGAGAGAAATGAACACCGGGGAGCTGTTTTTT.

In the case of this clonotype: One base away lies a much larger clone, so this may be a sequencing read error. CDR3 region: CASSAGISVYNEQFF. In DNA form, the CDR3 reads TGTGCCAGCAGCGCCGGGATTTCAGTCTACAATGAGCAGTTCTTC. This sequence joins TRBV7-4 and TRBJ2-1, with D perhaps TRBD2 (5 bases). The CDR3 has 15 residues. Trimming cost V 5 bases and J 3 bases, with 14 bases left between them. The germline V gene encodes CDR1 SGHVT and CDR2 SQSDAQ.

This clonotype was seen only a few times. This rearrangement joins TRBV27 to TRBJ1-2; 10 bases fit TRBD1. Germline V gene lookup returns CDR1 MNHEY and CDR2 SMNVEV (reference sequence). The CDR3 is 14 residues long. J was trimmed by 3 bases and V by 6 bases; bases with no gene match: 4. The CDR3 DNA reads TGTGCCAGCAGCGACAGGGGGCGGTACTATGGCTACACCTTC. This translates into CASSDRGRYYGYTF.

This sequence joins TRBV20-1 and TRBJ2-3; 7 nucleotides line up with TRBD2. This CDR3 is 15 amino acids long. V was pared by 0 bases and J by 3 bases, with 6 bases of the junction left unmatched. CDR1 DFQATT and CDR2 SNEGSKA come from the germline V gene (reference sequence). CDR3 in amino acids: CSARDYPAGTDTQYF. DNA for the CDR3: TGCAGTGCTAGAGACTACCCAGCGGGGACAGATACGCAGTATTTT.

The chain combines TRBV9 with TRBJ1-1; D not resolved. This CDR3 has 15 residues. CDR1 SGDLS and CDR2 YYNGEE come from the germline V gene. V was trimmed by 0 bases and J by 0 bases, leaving 9 bases between them. CDR3 protein: CASSVGSGLNTEAFF. The CDR3 coding sequence is TGTGCCAGCAGCGTAGGGTCGGGCCTGAACACTGAAGCTTTCTTT.

This sequence joins TRBV4-1 and TRBJ1-1; D might be TRBD1 (5 bases). CDR3 length: 17 amino acids. Trimming left V 1 base short and J 8 bases short, with 23 bases between. Germline V gene sequence: CDR1 MGHRA, CDR2 YSYEKL. CDR3 protein: CASSQVTAAGGNREAFF. CDR3 in DNA: TGCGCCAGCAGCCAAGTAACAGCGGCGGGAGGTAACAGGGAAGCTTTCTTT.

The rearrangement uses TRBV19 and TRBJ1-1; 7 nucleotides line up with TRBD1. Germline lookup yields CDR1 LNHDA and CDR2 SQIVND (reference sequence). The length of the CDR3 is 14 residues. The J segment lost 3 bases and the V segment lost 6 bases, leaving 7 bases of the junction unmatched. The CDR3, as DNA: TGTGCCAGTAGCATCCGGGACAGTTACACTGAAGCTTTCTTT. This gives the protein CASSIRDSYTEAFF.

In its sample, this clonotype was seen a few times. The chain uses TRBV4-1 and TRBJ2-7; 12 bases line up with TRBD1. The germline V gene encodes CDR1 MGHRA and CDR2 YSYEKL. With 3 bases clipped from V and 5 bases from J, the junction kept 8 bases outside the gene matches. The CDR3 runs to 16 residues. In DNA form, the CDR3 reads TGCGCCAGCAGCCACCCGGGACAGGGGGCCTTGGACGAGCAGTACTTC. Its protein product is CASSHPGQGALDEQYF.

This clonotype appeared a few times. The chain links TRBV10-3 to TRBJ2-1, with 8 bases identical to TRBD1. Germline CDR1 and CDR2: ENHRY and SYGVKD. The length of the CDR3 is 15 residues. The ends lost 6 bases at V and 0 bases at J; junction bases unmatched: 4. CDR3: CAIRVTGDSYNEQFF. DNA of the CDR3: TGTGCCATCAGAGTGACAGGGGACTCCTACAATGAGCAGTTCTTC.

This clonotype has just a few counts. The chain couples TRBV20-1 to TRBJ2-1, with D unclear. From germline, CDR1 is DFQATT and CDR2 SNEGSKA (reference sequence). Trimming took 3 bases from V and 9 from J, leaving 12 bases between them. The CDR3 totals 12 residues. This CDR3 is CSARRQAFEQFF. CDR3 DNA: TGCAGTGCTAGGCGCCAAGCCTTTGAGCAGTTCTTC.

There are many counts of this clonotype. This sequence joins TRBV6-5 and TRBJ1-5, with TRBD1 matching 7 bases. V lost 5 bases, J lost 5 bases, and 12 bases stayed unmatched. This CDR3 is 16 amino acids long. Germline CDR1 is MNHEY and CDR2 is SVGAGI. Written as DNA, the CDR3 is TGTGCCAGCAGTCCATCTTATGGACAGGTGGATCAGCCCCAGCATTTT. It yields the protein CASSPSYGQVDQPQHF.

The chain links TRBV7-6 to TRBJ2-5; D gene uncertain. Trimming took 6 bases from V and 4 from J, leaving 15 bases between them. The CDR3 sequence is 14 residues long. Germline V gene data show CDR1 as SGHVS and CDR2 as FNYEAQ. CDR3 loop: CASRAGRAPETQYF. In DNA, the CDR3 is TGTGCCAGCAGAGCCGGACGGGCTCCAGAGACCCAGTACTTC.

This clonotype was seen many times. CDR3 region: CATTIRRGTGELFF. In nucleotides, the CDR3 is TGTGCCACCACAATCAGGCGGGGCACCGGGGAGCTGTTTTTT. The chain carries TRBV6-1 and TRBJ2-2; perhaps TRBD2 as D (6 bases). Trimming left V 10 bases short and J 4 bases short, with 16 bases between. The CDR3 is 14 residues long. The germline V gene has CDR1 MNHNS and CDR2 SASEGT.

The chain joins TRBV6-2 or TRBV6-3 to TRBJ1-2; TRBD1 might be the D (5 bases). The CDR3 has 13 residues. Per germline, CDR1 MNHEY and CDR2 SVGEGT. With 8 bases removed from V and 2 bases from J, the gap between germline ends came to 12 bases. The CDR3 sequence: CASRGRGNYGYTF. DNA of the CDR3: TGTGCCAGCCGGGGTCGGGGGAACTATGGCTACACCTTC.

The V gene is TRBV7-9, the J gene TRBJ2-7; 8 bases are shared with TRBD1. The CDR3 totals 15 residues. V shed 6 bases and J 0 bases; nucleotides not matched to a gene: 7. Germline CDR1 and CDR2: SEHNR and FQNEAQ (reference sequence). Written as DNA, the CDR3 is TGTGCCAGCAGTCAGACAGGGGACAGCTCCTACGAGCAGTACTTC. The encoded protein is CASSQTGDSSYEQYF. The full variable domain, its missing parts supplied by reference TRBV7-9 and TRBJ2-7, is DTGVSQNPRHKITKRGQNVTFRCDPISEHNRLYWYRQTLGQGPEFLTYFQNEAQLEKSRLLSDRFSAERPKGSFSTLEIQRTEQGDSAMYLCASSQTGDSSYEQYFGPGTRLTVT.

This clonotype was detected only a few times. The CDR3 loop reads CASSLGRPRGFKVSNQPQHF. The CDR3 bases are TGTGCCAGCAGCTTAGGCCGGCCCCGGGGATTCAAGGTCTCCAATCAGCCCCAGCATTTT. The chain joins TRBV7-9 to TRBJ1-5, with D hard to call. Germline V CDR1 and CDR2: SEHNR, FQNEAQ (reference sequence). The CDR3 has 20 amino acids. Trimming took off 1 base at V and 3 bases at J, with 25 bases between the two ends. Full variable domain (missing parts from reference TRBV7-9 and TRBJ1-5): DTGVSQNPRHKITKRGQNVTFRCDPISEHNRLYWYRQTLGQGPEFLTYFQNEAQLEKSRLLSDRFSAERPKGSFSTLEIQRTEQGDSAMYLCASSLGRPRGFKVSNQPQHFGDGTRLSIL.

Note on this clonotype: A much larger clone is a single base away; this may be a read error. The CDR3 carries no conserved terminal phenylalanine or tryptophan, so it likely arises from a read error. The chain joins TRBV7-2 to TRBJ2-7; D is ambiguous. CDR3 length: 14 amino acids. CDR1 is SGHTA, CDR2 FQGNSA, per germline. Trimming took 5 bases from V and 2 from J, leaving 13 bases between them. CDR3 DNA sequence: TGTGCCAGCAGCCAGGATAGTTACACCTACGAGCAGTACGAC. It codes for CASSQDSYTYEQYD.